The 3 T cell receptor beta chains below all came from one sample that was sequenced in a study of blood T cell repertoires in COVID-19. Some clones are missing from TCRdb's copy, which holds only in-frame ones; the method was immunoSEQ multiplex PCR. The sample includes tens of thousands of clones, about 90% of them seen just once. The sequenced sample was peripheral blood. The receptor set was obtained from a woman aged 50 to 65 with active or convalescent COVID-19.

In its sample, this clone was seen once. The CDR3: CSVGQVSGNTIYF. Written as DNA, the CDR3 is TGCAGCGTTGGACAGGTCTCTGGAAACACCATATATTTT. The chain combines TRBV29-1 with TRBJ1-3; D is perhaps TRBD1 (6 bases). The CDR3 consists of 13 residues. The V end lost 4 bases, the J end lost 0 bases, and 7 bases lay between the germline ends. The germline V gene encodes CDR1 SQVTM and CDR2 ANQGSEA.

J is TRBJ1-2 and V is TRBV29-1, with D maybe TRBD1 (5 bases). Germline loops: CDR1 SQVTM, CDR2 ANQGSEA. The CDR3 sequence is 11 residues long. V lost 0 bases, J lost 13 bases, and 12 bases lay in between. The CDR3 nucleotides read TGCAGCGTTGAAGACAGGGCCACCCTCACCTTC. Protein sequence: CSVEDRATLTF.

This chain uses TRBV7-9 with TRBJ2-7, with D tentatively TRBD2 (5 bases). V was trimmed by 3 bases and J by 9 bases, leaving 12 bases between them. The V gene's germline CDR1 is SEHNR and CDR2 FQNEAQ (reference sequence). The CDR3 extends over 12 amino acids. The CDR3 sequence is CASSFLEGRQYF. The CDR3 DNA sequence: TGTGCCAGCAGCTTCCTCGAGGGCCGGCAGTACTTC.